The next 28 T cell receptor beta chains were all read from a single sample in a study of cytomegalovirus exposure and HLA in healthy donors. This PCR relied on a set of 60 Vbeta primers and 13 Jbeta primers. Profiling relied on immunoSEQ multiplex PCR, and the TCRdb table lists in-frame clones only, not all of them. The data show 110,000 to 150,000 clones, with approximately 81% seen just once and almost 2.5% held by the top ten. The sample consisted of PBMCs. The receptor set was obtained from a boy between 2 and 10 years old in good health and CMV-seronegative.

This clone has more than one count but fewer than ten. The chain recombines TRBV2 with TRBJ1-1; TRBD1 matches 7 bases. The CDR3 runs 14 residues. The V and J ends lost 7 bases and 0 bases, in that order; junction bases with no gene match: 5. Germline CDR1 SNHLY, CDR2 FYNNEI. For the CDR3, the DNA is TGTGCCAGCACCAGACAGGGCCTGAACACTGAAGCTTTCTTT. As protein: CASTRQGLNTEAFF.

V and J are TRBV5-1 and TRBJ2-7, with D perhaps TRBD1 (5 bases). This CDR3 has 15 residues. Trimming shortened V by 5 bases and J by 7 bases, and 22 bases separated the two germline ends. CDR1 is SGHRS, CDR2 YFSETQ, per germline. For the CDR3, the DNA is TGCGCCAGCAGGGTGGGCCAAGGGGCCATCGGTGAGCAGTACTTC. Translated: CASRVGQGAIGEQYF.

This chain joins TRBV5-1 and TRBJ2-1; TRBD2 aligns across 11 bases. With V trimmed by 0 bases and J by 7 bases, 9 bases remained unmatched. The CDR3 is 17 residues long. Germline-derived CDR1 and CDR2 are SGHRS and YFSETQ. The DNA for the CDR3 is TGCGCCAGCAGCTTGGAAGTATTAGCGGGGGGGGGTAATGAGCAGTTCTTC. Its protein is CASSLEVLAGGGNEQFF.

The chain couples TRBV7-3 to TRBJ2-7, with 7 bases matching TRBD2. Germline CDR1 is SGHTA and CDR2 is FQGTGA. Trimming at V came to 3 bases and at J to 2 bases, leaving 4 bases not matched to a gene. This CDR3 has 14 amino acids. This CDR3 is CASSFGLGAYEQYF. In DNA, the CDR3 is TGTGCCAGCAGCTTCGGACTAGGCGCCTACGAGCAGTACTTC.

This chain links TRBV6-1 with TRBJ1-5; 8 bases align to TRBD1. Germline V gene sequence: CDR1 MNHNS, CDR2 SASEGT. The CDR3 has 15 amino acids. V shed 1 base and J 5 bases; nucleotides not matched to a gene: 4. The CDR3 region is CASSEDPDRDQPQHF. The CDR3 DNA is TGTGCCAGCAGTGAAGACCCGGACAGGGATCAGCCCCAGCATTTT.

This clone was found once. This rearrangement joins TRBV30 to TRBJ2-3, with 10 bases aligning to TRBD1. Germline CDR1 and CDR2: GTSNPN and SVGIG (reference sequence). Trimming removed 3 bases from V and 3 bases from J; junction bases left unmatched: 6. The CDR3 spans 15 residues. CDR3 in amino acids: CAWRDRDRGTDTQYF. The CDR3 DNA reads as TGTGCCTGGAGGGACCGGGACAGGGGAACAGATACGCAGTATTTT.

The rearrangement joins TRBV27 to TRBJ2-7; 8 nucleotides line up with TRBD1. V gave up 5 bases and J gave up 0 bases; unmatched junction bases: 3. The CDR3 has 14 residues. Germline CDR1 MNHEY, CDR2 SMNVEV (reference sequence). CDR3 coding DNA: TGTGCCAGCAGTCTAGACAGGGGCTCCTACGAGCAGTACTTC. Protein sequence: CASSLDRGSYEQYF.

This chain connects TRBV11-2 to TRBJ2-7; D unclear. The germline V and J ends were trimmed by 3 bases and 0 bases, with 12 bases remaining between them. CDR1 is SGHAT and CDR2 is FQNNGV in the germline V gene. CDR3 length: 15 residues. CDR3 sequence (DNA): TGTGCCAGCAGCTTCGGCGGTACCTACTCCTACGAGCAGTACTTC. Translated: CASSFGGTYSYEQYF.

The J gene is TRBJ1-2, the V gene TRBV5-4; 10 nucleotides align to TRBD1. The germline CDR1 and CDR2 sequences are SGHNT and YYREEE (reference sequence). V shed 2 bases and J 6 bases; nucleotides not matched to a gene: 1. CDR3 length equals 13 residues. CDR3 amino acids: CASSFGTGDGYTF. CDR3 DNA: TGTGCCAGCAGCTTCGGGACAGGGGATGGCTACACCTTC.

The V call is TRBV6-5, the J call TRBJ2-4; possible D gene TRBD1, 6 bases. There are 14 residues in the CDR3. The ends were cut back, 6 bases at V and 3 bases at J, with 12 bases in the middle. Per germline, CDR1 MNHEY and CDR2 SVGAGI. The CDR3 DNA reads as TGTGCCAGCAGCCCGACAGGCTTCAAAAACATTCAGTACTTC. This codes for CASSPTGFKNIQYF.

This clone has a single count. CDR3: CASSPGAYEQYF. CDR3 nucleotides: TGTGCCAGCAGCCCCGGAGCCTACGAGCAGTACTTC. The chain recombines TRBV11-3 with TRBJ2-7; D not certain. The CDR3 is made up of 12 amino acids. V lost 5 bases and J 2 bases, leaving 7 bases between the germline ends. The germline gives CDR1 SGHNT, CDR2 YENEEA.

V and J are TRBV18 and TRBJ2-7, with 7 bases matching TRBD1. The V gene's germline CDR1 is KGHSH and CDR2 LQKENI. The CDR3 sequence is 15 residues long. V was pared by 3 bases and J by 7 bases, with 12 bases of the junction left unmatched. This CDR3 is CASSPGTGALGEQYF. CDR3 nucleotides: TGTGCCAGCTCACCCGGAACAGGGGCTTTAGGGGAGCAGTACTTC.

The V call is TRBV9, the J call TRBJ2-3, with D maybe TRBD1 (6 bases). V lost 5 bases, J lost 0 bases, and 13 bases lay in between. From germline, CDR1 is SGDLS and CDR2 YYNGEE. CDR3 length equals 15 residues. CDR3 region: CASSQNRDSTDTQYF. The CDR3 nucleotides are TGTGCCAGCAGTCAAAACAGGGATAGCACAGATACGCAGTATTTT.

This chain links TRBV27 with TRBJ2-1, with D possibly TRBD2 on 6 matching bases. Germline V lookup: CDR1 MNHEY, CDR2 SMNVEV (reference sequence). This CDR3 has 18 amino acids. The ends were cut back, 6 bases at V and 7 bases at J, with 28 bases in the middle. In DNA, the CDR3 is TGTGCCAGCAGGTTACGACCCGTTGAGACGGGAGAAGGGAATGAGCAGTTCTTC. Translated: CASRLRPVETGEGNEQFF.

This clone appeared a few times. This chain links TRBV7-9 with TRBJ1-2; TRBD1 aligns across 9 bases. Trimming took 1 base from V and 7 from J; bases not matched to a gene: 4. The CDR3 contains 14 residues. The germline V gene encodes CDR1 SEHNR and CDR2 FQNEAQ (reference sequence). CDR3 sequence reads: CASSLGQGDRGYTF. The DNA of the CDR3 is TGTGCCAGCAGCTTAGGACAGGGGGATCGTGGCTACACCTTC. The variable domain in full, with the rest retrieved from reference TRBV7-9 and TRBJ1-2, is DTGVSQNPRHKITKRGQNVTFRCDPISEHNRLYWYRQTLGQGPEFLTYFQNEAQLEKSRLLSDRFSAERPKGSFSTLEIQRTEQGDSAMYLCASSLGQGDRGYTFGSGTRLTVV.

This chain connects TRBV5-5 to TRBJ1-4; D is unresolved. V gave up 4 bases and J gave up 8 bases, with 15 bases separating them. Looked up from germline, CDR1 is SGHKS and CDR2 is YYEKEE (reference sequence). This CDR3 has 14 amino acids. In nucleotides, the CDR3 is TGTGCCAGCAGCCCGGCCGGGTTGGTCGAAAAACTGTTTTTT. Translation gives CASSPAGLVEKLFF.

The chain recombines TRBV6-6 with TRBJ2-7; 10 bases are a match to TRBD1. This CDR3 has 14 amino acids. In germline, CDR1 is MNHNY, CDR2 SVGAGI (reference sequence). Trimming at V came to 2 bases and at J to 6 bases, leaving 4 bases not matched to a gene. The CDR3 nucleotides read TGTGCCAGCAGTTACGCGACAGGGGGCTTCGAGCAGTACTTC. This gives the protein CASSYATGGFEQYF.

The rearrangement uses TRBV7-2 and TRBJ1-5; D is unresolved. V lost 2 bases to trimming and J lost 4 bases, with 3 bases between them. This CDR3 comprises 12 residues. The germline V gene has CDR1 SGHTA and CDR2 FQGNSA. The CDR3 reads CASSLLNQPQHF. The CDR3 DNA sequence: TGTGCCAGCAGCTTACTAAATCAGCCCCAGCATTTT.

This rearrangement joins TRBV4-1 to TRBJ2-1, with 11 bases matching TRBD2. This CDR3 spans 17 amino acids. The V gene's germline CDR1 is MGHRA and CDR2 YSYEKL. J gave up 2 bases and V 0 bases, and 3 bases lay outside the gene matches. The CDR3 region has the DNA TGCGCCAGCAGCCAAGAGCGACTAGCGGGACCCTACAATGAGCAGTTCTTC. Protein product: CASSQERLAGPYNEQFF.

The chain combines TRBV4-3 with TRBJ2-7; D might be TRBD2 (6 bases). There are 15 residues in the CDR3. V was cut by 0 bases and J by 2 bases, with 11 bases left in between. CDR1 and CDR2 from the germline V gene are LGHNA and YSLEER. CDR3 region: CASSQDGGPPYEQYF. Here the CDR3 DNA reads TGCGCCAGCAGCCAAGACGGGGGACCCCCCTACGAGCAGTACTTC.

Regarding this clone: One end of the junction varies from germline; a read error may be responsible. The J gene is TRBJ1-6, the V gene TRBV6-1; 7 positions match TRBD1. The germline V gene has CDR1 MNHNS and CDR2 SASEGT. The length of the CDR3 is 14 residues. For the CDR3, the DNA is TGTGCCAGCAGCGAAGGACAGGAGAATTCACCCCTCCACTTT. Translation: CASSEGQENSPLHF.

The table lists this clone with a count of one. The chain uses TRBV2 and TRBJ2-1; 13 bases align to TRBD2. The germline V gene encodes CDR1 SNHLY and CDR2 FYNNEI. The CDR3 contains 16 residues. V lost 6 bases to trimming and J lost 2 bases; unmatched junction nucleotides: 4. The CDR3 DNA reads TGTGCCAGCAGGGGGGGACTAGCGGGAACCTACAATGAGCAGTTCTTC. This sequence encodes CASRGGLAGTYNEQFF.

This chain links TRBV5-4 with TRBJ2-1; a weak D match, TRBD1 (5 bases). The CDR3 extends over 10 amino acids. Between the trimmed V and J ends, which lost 7 bases and 9 bases, there was a span of 8 bases. Per germline, CDR1 SGHNT and CDR2 YYREEE (reference sequence). Here the CDR3 reads CASGQGEQFF. The CDR3 nucleotides read TGTGCCAGCGGCCAGGGTGAGCAGTTCTTC. The variable domain in full, with the rest retrieved from reference TRBV5-4 and TRBJ2-1, is ETGVTQSPTHLIKTRGQQVTLRCSSQSGHNTVSWYQQALGQGPQFIFQYYREEENGRGNFPPRFSGLQFPNYSSELNVNALELDDSALYLCASGQGEQFFGPGTRLTVL.

The chain joins TRBV9 to TRBJ2-7; unclear D gene. Trimming removed 3 bases at V and 4 bases at J, with 20 bases between. CDR1 and CDR2 (germline): SGDLS, YYNGEE. The CDR3 loop spans 16 amino acids. The CDR3 is CASSANSPTGYYEQYF. CDR3 coding DNA: TGTGCCAGCAGCGCGAACAGCCCGACCGGATATTACGAGCAGTACTTC.

CDR3 DNA: TGTGCCAGCAGTTACTCGACACAGGGGGCGGATGAGCAGTTCTTC. Translation gives CASSYSTQGADEQFF. The chain is built from TRBV6-6 and TRBJ2-1; 9 nucleotides line up with TRBD1. Trimming cost V 0 bases and J 8 bases; bases outside gene matches: 5. Germline CDR1 reads MNHNY; CDR2 reads SVGAGI (reference sequence). This CDR3 has 15 residues.

Only one count was recorded for this clone. The chain couples TRBV27 to TRBJ1-2, with 11 bases identical to TRBD1. The CDR3 sequence is 15 residues long. V shed 4 bases and J 5 bases; nucleotides not matched to a gene: 6. Germline CDR1 is MNHEY and CDR2 is SMNVEV (reference sequence). CDR3: CASSSTDRGRYGYTF. The CDR3 DNA is TGTGCCAGCAGTTCGACGGACAGGGGGCGGTATGGCTACACCTTC.

Only a few counts were recorded for this clone. The chain combines TRBV5-7 with TRBJ2-2; the match to TRBD1 covers 10 bases. TRBV5-7 counts as an open reading frame of uncertain function. V dropped 4 bases and J dropped 4; count of bases not matched to a gene: 4. The CDR3 length is 15 residues. The CDR3 sequence: CASSLDRGRTGELFF. The CDR3 DNA follows: TGTGCCAGCAGCCTCGACAGGGGGCGCACCGGGGAGCTGTTTTTT.

The sample holds a few counts of this clone. The V call is TRBV6-5, the J call TRBJ2-1; D is undetermined. V lost 2 bases and J lost 5, with 7 bases in between. This CDR3 has 13 residues. The germline V gene has CDR1 MNHEY and CDR2 SVGAGI. The CDR3 DNA is TGTGCCAGCAGTTACCAGGTGAACAATGAGCAGTTCTTC. Translated: CASSYQVNNEQFF.